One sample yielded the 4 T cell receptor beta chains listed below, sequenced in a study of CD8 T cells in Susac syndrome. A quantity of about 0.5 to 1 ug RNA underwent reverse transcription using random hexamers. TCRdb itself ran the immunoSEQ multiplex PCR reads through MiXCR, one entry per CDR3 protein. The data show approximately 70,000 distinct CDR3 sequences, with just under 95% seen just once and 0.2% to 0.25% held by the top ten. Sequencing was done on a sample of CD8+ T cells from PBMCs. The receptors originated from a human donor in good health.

This chain's CDR3 is CASSYSRAGGANVLTF. The CDR3 region has the DNA TGTGCCAGCAGTTACTCGAGGGCGGGTGGGGCCAACGTCCTGACTTTC. This chain links TRBV6-5 with TRBJ2-6; D is possibly TRBD2 (5 bases). Trimming left V 0 bases short and J 3 bases short, with 9 bases between. The CDR3 extends over 16 amino acids. Germline V gene data show CDR1 as MNHEY and CDR2 as SVGAGI.

Here the CDR3 reads CASSMGLNTEAFF. CDR3 in DNA: TGTGCCAGTAGTATGGGGTTGAACACTGAAGCTTTCTTT. The genes are TRBV19 and TRBJ1-1; D remains ambiguous. CDR1 and CDR2 (germline): LNHDA, SQIVND (reference sequence). Trimming took 3 bases from V and 0 from J, leaving 5 bases between them. There are 13 residues in the CDR3.

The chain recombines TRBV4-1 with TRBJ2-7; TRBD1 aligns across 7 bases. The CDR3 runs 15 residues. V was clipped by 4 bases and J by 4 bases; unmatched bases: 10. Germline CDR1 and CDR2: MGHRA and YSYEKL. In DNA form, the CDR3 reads TGCGCCAGCAGCCTCTACCCGGGACAGCTTTACGAGCAGTACGTC. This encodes CASSLYPGQLYEQYV.

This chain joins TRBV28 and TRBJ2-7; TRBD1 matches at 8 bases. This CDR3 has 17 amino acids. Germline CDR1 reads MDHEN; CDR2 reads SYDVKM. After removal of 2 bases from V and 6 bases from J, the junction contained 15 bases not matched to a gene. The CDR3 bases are TGTGCCAGCAGTTTAATGCCGCTAGGACAGGGCTTGCGCGAGCAGTACTTC. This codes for CASSLMPLGQGLREQYF.